This TCR beta chain was retrieved from a study of T-cell memory formation after mild COVID-19. This clonotype has ten or more counts. The CDR3 runs 17 residues. V lost 5 bases and J lost 1; bases outside the gene matches: 9. Per the germline V gene, CDR1 is SGHTA and CDR2 is FQGNSA. TCRdb re-called the 5' RACE reads through MiXCR, storing one row per CDR3 protein. The sample holds some 350,000 distinct CDR3 sequences, over 10% seen once. The sequencing input was PBMCs or a T cell subset sorted from them (not recorded which). The V gene is TRBV7-2, the J gene TRBJ2-3; 10 nucleotides match TRBD2. The sequence was collected from a man younger than 35 who had mild COVID-19 (a few samples of this study predate the infection). Cell type and time point are not known. This CDR3 reads CASSQKLAGRRTDTQYF. The DNA for the CDR3 is TGTGCCAGCAGCCAAAAACTAGCGGGGCGTCGCACAGATACGCAGTATTTT.